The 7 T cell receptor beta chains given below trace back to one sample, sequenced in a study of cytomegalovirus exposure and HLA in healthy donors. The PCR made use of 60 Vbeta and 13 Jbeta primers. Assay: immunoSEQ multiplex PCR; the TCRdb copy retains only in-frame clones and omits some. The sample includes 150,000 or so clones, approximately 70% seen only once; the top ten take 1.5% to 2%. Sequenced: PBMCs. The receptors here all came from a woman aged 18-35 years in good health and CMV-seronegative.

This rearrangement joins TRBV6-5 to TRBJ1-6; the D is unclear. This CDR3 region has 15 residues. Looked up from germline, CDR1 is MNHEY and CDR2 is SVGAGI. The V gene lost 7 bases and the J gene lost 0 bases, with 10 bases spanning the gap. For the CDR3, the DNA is TGTGCCAGCACGTTACAGAGCTCCTATAATTCACCCCTCCACTTT. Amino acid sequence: CASTLQSSYNSPLHF.

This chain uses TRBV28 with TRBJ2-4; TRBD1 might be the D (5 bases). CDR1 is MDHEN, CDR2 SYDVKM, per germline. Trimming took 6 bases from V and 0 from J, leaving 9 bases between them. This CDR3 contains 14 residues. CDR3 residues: CASRRGLAKNIQYF. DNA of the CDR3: TGTGCCAGCAGAAGGGGATTAGCCAAAAACATTCAGTACTTC.

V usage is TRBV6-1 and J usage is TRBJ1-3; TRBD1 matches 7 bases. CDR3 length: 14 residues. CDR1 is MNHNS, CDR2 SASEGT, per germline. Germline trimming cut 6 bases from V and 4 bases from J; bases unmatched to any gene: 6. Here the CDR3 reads CASSGGQSGNTIYF. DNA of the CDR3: TGTGCCAGCAGCGGGGGACAGTCCGGAAACACCATATATTTT.

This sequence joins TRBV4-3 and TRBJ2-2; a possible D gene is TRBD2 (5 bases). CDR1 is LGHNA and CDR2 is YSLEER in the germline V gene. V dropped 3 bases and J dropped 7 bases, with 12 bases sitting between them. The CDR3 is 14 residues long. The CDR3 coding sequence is TGCGCCAGCAGCCATCTGAGGGCCGGCGGGGAGCTGTTTTTT. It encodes CASSHLRAGGELFF.

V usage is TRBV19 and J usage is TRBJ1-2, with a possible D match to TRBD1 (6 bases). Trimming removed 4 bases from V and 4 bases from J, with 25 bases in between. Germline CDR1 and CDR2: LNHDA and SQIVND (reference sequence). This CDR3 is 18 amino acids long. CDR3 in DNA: TGTGCCAGTAGTACTCGAACTCCCGGACAGACCCTTTTCTATGGCTACACCTTC. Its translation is CASSTRTPGQTLFYGYTF.

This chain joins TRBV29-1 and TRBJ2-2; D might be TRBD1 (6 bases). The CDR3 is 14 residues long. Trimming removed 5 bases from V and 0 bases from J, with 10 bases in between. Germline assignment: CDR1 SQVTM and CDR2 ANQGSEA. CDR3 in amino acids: CSVTGLTNTGELFF. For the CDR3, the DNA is TGCAGCGTTACAGGGTTAACGAACACCGGGGAGCTGTTTTTT.

CDR3 nucleotide sequence: TGCAGCGTTGAAATGCGTCAGGACACTGAAGCTTTCTTT. Translation: CSVEMRQDTEAFF. This chain joins TRBV29-1 and TRBJ1-1; no firm D call. Germline V CDR1 and CDR2: SQVTM, ANQGSEA. The CDR3 is 13 residues long. Trimming took 2 bases from V and 3 from J, leaving 10 bases between them. The full variable domain, its missing parts supplied by reference TRBV29-1 and TRBJ1-1, is SAVISQKPSRDICQRGTSLTIQCQVDSQVTMMFWYRQQPGQSLTLIATANQGSEATYESGFVIDKFPISRPNLTFSTLTVSNMSPEDSSIYLCSVEMRQDTEAFFGQGTRLTVV.